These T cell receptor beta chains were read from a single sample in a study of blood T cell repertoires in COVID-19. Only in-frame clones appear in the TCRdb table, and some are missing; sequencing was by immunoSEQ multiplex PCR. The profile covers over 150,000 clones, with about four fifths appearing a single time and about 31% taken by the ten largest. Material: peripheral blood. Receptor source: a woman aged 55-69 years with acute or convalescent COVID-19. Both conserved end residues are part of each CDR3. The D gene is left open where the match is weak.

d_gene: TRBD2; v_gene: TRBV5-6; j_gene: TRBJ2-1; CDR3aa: CASRREGLDEQFF; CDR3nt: TGTGCCAGCAGGAGGGAGGGGCTGGATGAGCAGTTCTTC
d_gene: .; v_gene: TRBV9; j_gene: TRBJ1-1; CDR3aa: CASSVDPSVNTEAFF; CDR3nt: TGTGCCAGCAGCGTAGACCCGTCAGTGAACACTGAAGCTTTCTTT
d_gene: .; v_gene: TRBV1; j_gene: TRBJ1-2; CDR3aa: CTSSPGTGRSGDYGYTF; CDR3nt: TGCACCAGCAGCCCTGGGACAGGGCGGAGTGGGGACTATGGCTACACCTTC
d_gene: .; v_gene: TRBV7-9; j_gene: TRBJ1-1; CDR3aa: CASSLTGLYTEAFF; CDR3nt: TGTGCCAGCAGCCTAACAGGGCTTTACACTGAAGCTTTCTTT
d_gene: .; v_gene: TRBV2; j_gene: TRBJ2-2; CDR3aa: CASSVDYTGELFF; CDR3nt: TGTGCCAGCAGTGTGGACTACACCGGGGAGCTGTTTTTT
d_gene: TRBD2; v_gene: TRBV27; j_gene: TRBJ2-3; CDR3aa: CASSFRGGADTQYF; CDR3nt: TGTGCCAGCAGTTTTCGGGGGGGGGCAGATACGCAGTATTTT
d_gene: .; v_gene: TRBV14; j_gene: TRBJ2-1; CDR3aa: CASSQMHGLGGQFF; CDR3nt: TGTGCCAGCAGCCAAATGCACGGTCTTGGTGGGCAGTTCTTC
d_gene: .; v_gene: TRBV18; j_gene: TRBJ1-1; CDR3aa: CASSPRAGANEAFF; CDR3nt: TGTGCCAGCTCACCCCGCGCGGGCGCAAATGAAGCTTTCTTT
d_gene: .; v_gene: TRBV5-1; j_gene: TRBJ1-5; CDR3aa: CASSLGQEQPQHF; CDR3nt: TGCGCCAGCAGCTTGGGGCAGGAACAGCCCCAGCATTTT
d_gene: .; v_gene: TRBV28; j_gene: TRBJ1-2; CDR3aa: CASSSGNYGYTF; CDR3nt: TGTGCCAGCAGTTCAGGAAACTATGGCTACACCTTC